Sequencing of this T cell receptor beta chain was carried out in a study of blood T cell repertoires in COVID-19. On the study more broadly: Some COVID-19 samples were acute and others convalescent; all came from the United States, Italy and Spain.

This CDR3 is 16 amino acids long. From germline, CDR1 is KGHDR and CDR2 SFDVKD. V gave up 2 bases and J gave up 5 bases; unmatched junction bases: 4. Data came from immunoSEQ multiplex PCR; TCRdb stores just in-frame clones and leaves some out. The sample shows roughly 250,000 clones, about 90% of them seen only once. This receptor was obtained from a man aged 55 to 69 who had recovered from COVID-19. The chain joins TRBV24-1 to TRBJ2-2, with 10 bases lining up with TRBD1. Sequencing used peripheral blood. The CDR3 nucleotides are TGTGCCACCAGTGATTCGGGGACAGGGGTGACCGGGGAGCTGTTTTTT. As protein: CATSDSGTGVTGELFF.